Listed below are T cell receptor beta chains from one sample, sequenced in a study of blood T cell repertoires in COVID-19. The protocol was immunoSEQ multiplex PCR, while the TCRdb copy is restricted to in-frame clones and leaves out a portion. The data contain more than 200,000 clones, around 88% of them singletons. The sequencing input was peripheral blood. All receptors come from a woman in her twenties or thirties with COVID-19, enrolled during active disease. Both conserved end residues are part of each CDR3. A D gene is named only where the DNA matches it firmly. The size of a clone is reported for some rows only, either as once, few or many, or as a class for expanded clones.

clone size | J gene | CDR3 length | D gene | V gene | CDR3 DNA | CDR3 protein
NA | TRBJ1-1 | 16 | NA | TRBV15 | TGTGCCACCAGCAGAGATCGGGGGGAATGGAGCACTGAAGCTTTCTTT | CATSRDRGEWSTEAFF
NA | TRBJ1-3 | 16 | NA | TRBV6-1 | TGTGCCAGCAGAGAAGTCGGGCGAGCGGCTGGAAACACCATATATTTT | CASREVGRAAGNTIYF
NA | TRBJ1-2 | 12 | NA | TRBV20-1 | TGCAGTGCTAGTAAGACAGCCTATGGCTACACCTTC | CSASKTAYGYTF
NA | TRBJ2-1 | 16 | TRBD2 | TRBV7-2 | TGTGCCAGCAGCTTAGGAGGGACTATCGGGGACGGTGAGCAGTTCTTC | CASSLGGTIGDGEQFF
NA | TRBJ2-5 | 14 | NA | TRBV5-1 | TGCGCCAGCAGCTTGGGTCTCCTTCAAGAGACCCAGTACTTC | CASSLGLLQETQYF
once | TRBJ1-5 | 15 | NA | TRBV12-5 | TGTGCTAGTGGTGACACACGTTATAGCAATCAGCCCCAGCATTTT | CASGDTRYSNQPQHF
NA | TRBJ2-7 | 15 | NA | TRBV19 | TGTGCCAGTTCGTGGGGTCAGGGGGGTTCCTACGAGCAGTACTTC | CASSWGQGGSYEQYF
NA | TRBJ2-5 | 14 | NA | TRBV19 | TGTGCCAGTATGGTGGGGGGAGCTGAAGAGACCCAGTACTTC | CASMVGGAEETQYF
NA | TRBJ1-2 | 12 | TRBD1 | TRBV7-2 | TGTGCCAGCTGGGACAGGGCCTATGGCTACACCTTC | CASWDRAYGYTF
NA | TRBJ2-1 | 16 | TRBD1 | TRBV5-1 | TGCGCCAGCAGCAGCCCGGACAGGGGGTTCGGCAATGAGCAGTTCTTC | CASSSPDRGFGNEQFF
NA | TRBJ1-2 | 14 | TRBD1 | TRBV7-8 | TGTGCCAGCAGCTTAGTGACAGGGTTTCATGGCTACACCTTC | CASSLVTGFHGYTF
once | TRBJ1-1 | 12 | NA | TRBV29-1 | TGCAGCGTTGCCAGGGCGAACACTGAAGCTTTCTTT | CSVARANTEAFF
NA | TRBJ2-1 | 14 | TRBD2 | TRBV19 | TGTGCCAGTAGCAAAAGGCGGGGGGTCGGTGAGCAGTTCTTC | CASSKRRGVGEQFF